The present TCR beta chain was sequenced within a study of control samples from healthy donors and cancer patients. Profiled with immunoSEQ multiplex PCR; TCRdb holds only in-frame clones, not every one. The sample consists of 150,000 to 200,000 clones, under 95% of them appearing once. CDR1 and CDR2 from the germline V gene are MNHNS and SASEGT. The CDR3 loop spans 18 amino acids. The V segment lost 4 bases and the J segment 1 base; nucleotides outside the gene matches: 13. The chain recombines TRBV6-1 with TRBJ1-3, with 7 bases matching TRBD1. The receptor was isolated from a woman under 30 in good health. Material: blood. Here the CDR3 reads CASSGTGTELFSGNTIYF. CDR3 nucleotide sequence: TGTGCCAGCAGTGGAACCGGGACAGAACTATTTTCTGGAAACACCATATATTTT.